This T cell receptor beta chain was recorded in a study of T cell changes during pregnancy in multiple sclerosis. Profiling relied on immunoSEQ multiplex PCR, and the TCRdb table lists in-frame clones only, not all of them. The sample has some 68,000 clones; 91% are singletons. Trimming at V came to 3 bases and at J to 6 bases, leaving 2 bases not matched to a gene. The CDR3 consists of 14 residues. In germline, CDR1 is LGHNA, CDR2 YSLEER. The TCR sequence derives from a female donor with multiple sclerosis, enrolled in a pregnancy study. The sample here was peripheral blood, taken in the second trimester of pregnancy. This chain connects TRBV4-3 to TRBJ1-4; the match to TRBD1 covers 9 bases. CDR3 sequence: CASSQGQGHEKLFF. In DNA, the CDR3 is TGCGCCAGCAGCCAGGGACAGGGTCATGAAAAACTGTTTTTT.